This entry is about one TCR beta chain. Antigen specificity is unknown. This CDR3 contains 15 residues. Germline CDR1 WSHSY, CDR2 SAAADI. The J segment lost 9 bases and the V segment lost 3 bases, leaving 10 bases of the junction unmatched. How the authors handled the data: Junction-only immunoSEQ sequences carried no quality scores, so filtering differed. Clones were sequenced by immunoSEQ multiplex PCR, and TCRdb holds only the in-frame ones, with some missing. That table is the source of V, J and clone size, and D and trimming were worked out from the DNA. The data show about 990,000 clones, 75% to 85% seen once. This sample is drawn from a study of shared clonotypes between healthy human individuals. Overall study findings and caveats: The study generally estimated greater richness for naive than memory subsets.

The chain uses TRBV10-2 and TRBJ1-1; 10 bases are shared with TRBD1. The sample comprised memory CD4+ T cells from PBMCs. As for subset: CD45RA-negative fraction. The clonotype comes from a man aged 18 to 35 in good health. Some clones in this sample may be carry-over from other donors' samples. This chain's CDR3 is CASSDPGTGASKAFF. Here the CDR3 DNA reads TGCGCCAGCAGTGACCCCGGGACAGGGGCGAGTAAAGCTTTCTTT.